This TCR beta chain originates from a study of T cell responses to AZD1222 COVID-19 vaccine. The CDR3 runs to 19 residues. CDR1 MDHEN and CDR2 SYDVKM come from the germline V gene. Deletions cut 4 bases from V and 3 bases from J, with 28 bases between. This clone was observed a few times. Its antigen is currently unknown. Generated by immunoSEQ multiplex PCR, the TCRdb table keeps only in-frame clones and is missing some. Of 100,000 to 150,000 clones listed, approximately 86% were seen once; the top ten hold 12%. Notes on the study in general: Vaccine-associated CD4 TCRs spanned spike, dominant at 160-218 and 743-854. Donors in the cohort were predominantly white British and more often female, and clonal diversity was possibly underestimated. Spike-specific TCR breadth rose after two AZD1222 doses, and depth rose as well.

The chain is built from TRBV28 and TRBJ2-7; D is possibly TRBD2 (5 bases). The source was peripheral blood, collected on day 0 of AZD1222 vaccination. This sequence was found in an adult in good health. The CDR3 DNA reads TGTGCCAGCAGTTCATGGGAACTAGGTACTCCCTGGATAGACTACGAGCAGTACTTC. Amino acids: CASSSWELGTPWIDYEQYF.